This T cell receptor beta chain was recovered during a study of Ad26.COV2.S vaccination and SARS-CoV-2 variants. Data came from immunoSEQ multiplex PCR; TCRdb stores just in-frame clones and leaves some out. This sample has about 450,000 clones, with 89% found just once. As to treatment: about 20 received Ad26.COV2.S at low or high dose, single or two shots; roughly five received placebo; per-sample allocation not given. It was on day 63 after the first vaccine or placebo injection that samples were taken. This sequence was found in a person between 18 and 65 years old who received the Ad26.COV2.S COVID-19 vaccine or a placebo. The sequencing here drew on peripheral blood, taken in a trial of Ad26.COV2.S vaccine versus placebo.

Written as DNA, the CDR3 is TGTGCCAGTACCGGCGGGAGGGACACAGATACGCAGTATTTT. As protein: CASTGGRDTDTQYF. The chain uses TRBV19 and TRBJ2-3, with 9 bases that match TRBD2. The trim removed 7 bases at V and 2 bases at J, leaving 4 bases unmatched. The germline V gene has CDR1 LNHDA and CDR2 SQIVND (reference sequence). The CDR3 has 14 amino acids.